This T cell receptor beta chain was profiled in a study of T cells in Graves' hyperthyroidism and ophthalmopathy. Researchers amplified the TCR beta CDR3 regions from RNA transcripts. The primer set for the first-round RT-PCR of the TCR CDR3 was HTBI. From the multiplex PCR reads, TCRdb called clonotypes with MiXCR, one entry per CDR3 protein. The table records hundreds of thousands of distinct CDR3 sequences, roughly 15% of them present only once. Newly diagnosed hyperthyroidism, duration under 2 months, in patients aged 18 to 65. This CDR3 comprises 11 residues. The ends were cut back, 4 bases at V and 9 bases at J, with 9 bases in the middle. Per the germline V gene, CDR1 is MNHNS and CDR2 is SASEGT.

The sequence was obtained from a woman aged 40 to 50 with Graves' hyperthyroidism. Sequenced sample: blood. The chain is built from TRBV6-1 and TRBJ1-1; D call uncertain. The CDR3 nucleotides are TGTGCCAGCAGTGCCTCCGGGCAAGCTTTCTTT. Its protein is CASSASGQAFF.